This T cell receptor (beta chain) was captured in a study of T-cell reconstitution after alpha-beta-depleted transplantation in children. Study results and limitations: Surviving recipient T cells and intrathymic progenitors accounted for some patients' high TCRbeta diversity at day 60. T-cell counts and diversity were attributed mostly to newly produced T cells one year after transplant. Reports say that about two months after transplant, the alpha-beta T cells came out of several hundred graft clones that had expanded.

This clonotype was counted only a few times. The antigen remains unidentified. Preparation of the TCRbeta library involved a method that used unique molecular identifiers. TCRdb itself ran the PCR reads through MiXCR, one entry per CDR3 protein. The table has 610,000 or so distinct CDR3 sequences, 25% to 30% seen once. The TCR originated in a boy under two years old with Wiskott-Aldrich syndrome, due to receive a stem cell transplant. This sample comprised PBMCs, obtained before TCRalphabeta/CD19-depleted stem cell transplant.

The CDR3 coding sequence is TGTGCCAGCAGTCACAGGGGGGAGCCTTCCTACGAGCAGTACTTC. It yields the protein CASSHRGEPSYEQYF. The rearrangement links TRBV4-2 to TRBJ2-7; 8 bases fit TRBD1. There are 15 residues in the CDR3. The V segment lost 6 bases and the J segment 1 base; nucleotides outside the gene matches: 8. Germline V gene sequence: CDR1 LGHNA, CDR2 YNFKEQ.